Described below is a single T cell receptor (beta chain) sequence and its context. Its specificity is unknown. This record belongs to a study of T cell responses to AZD1222 COVID-19 vaccine. Points from the study as a whole: Spike-wide vaccine-associated CD4 TCRs dominated at 160-218 and 743-854. Increases in Spike-specific TCR breadth and depth were seen after two AZD1222 doses. Nearly half of unique spike-specific TCRs reportedly avoided B.1.351 and B.1.1.7 mutated regions.

Using immunoSEQ multiplex PCR, the repertoire was profiled, and TCRdb retains in-frame clones only, with some absent. The sample holds around 150,000 clones, about 89% seen once. The receptor's source is an adult who received the MenACWY meningococcal vaccine as a control. The sample here was peripheral blood, taken 28 days after the second dose of the MenACWY control vaccine.

CDR3 sequence reads: CASSGRLQFF. The CDR3 nucleotides are TGTGCCAGCAGCGGGCGTCTTCAGTTCTTC. The chain carries TRBV28 and TRBJ2-1, with D unresolved. Trimming cost V 6 bases and J 13 bases, with 10 bases left between them. The CDR3 has 10 residues. Germline lookup yields CDR1 MDHEN and CDR2 SYDVKM.